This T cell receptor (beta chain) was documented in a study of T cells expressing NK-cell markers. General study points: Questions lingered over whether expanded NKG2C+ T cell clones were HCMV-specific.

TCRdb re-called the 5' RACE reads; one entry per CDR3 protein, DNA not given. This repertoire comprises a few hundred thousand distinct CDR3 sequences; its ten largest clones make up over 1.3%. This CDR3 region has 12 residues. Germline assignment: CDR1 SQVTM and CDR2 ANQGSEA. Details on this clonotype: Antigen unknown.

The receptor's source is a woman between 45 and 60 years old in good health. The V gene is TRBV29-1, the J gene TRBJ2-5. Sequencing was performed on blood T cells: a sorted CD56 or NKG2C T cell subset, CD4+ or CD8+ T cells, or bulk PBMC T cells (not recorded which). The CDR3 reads CSVDRVRETQYF.